This T cell receptor beta chain was retrieved from a study of T cell repertoires in cytomegalovirus infection. The wider study: A matching HLA type, together with CMV infection, was signaled by public TCR beta signatures. Study findings and constraints: CMV-specific TCR beta clonotypes restricted by HLA-C dominated the ex vivo response. Carriers of CMV and the relevant HLA type were discriminated by public TCR beta frequency.

TCRdb re-called the reads with MiXCR, one entry per CDR3 protein. The sample includes around 130,000 distinct CDR3 sequences, 8.8% seen only once; the top ten take roughly a tenth. In the case of this clonotype: Its antigen is still unknown.

There are 13 residues in the CDR3. CDR1 and CDR2 (germline): DFQATT, SNEGSKA (reference sequence). The V gene lost 4 bases and the J gene lost 4 bases, with 13 bases spanning the gap. The sequence was obtained from a human donor in good health (CMV status not recorded). Some clones in this sample may be carry-over from other donors' samples. The genes are TRBV20-1 and TRBJ2-5; D may be TRBD2 (5 bases). The sample taken for sequencing was PBMCs. The CDR3 sequence: CSANPERRETQYF. CDR3 sequence (DNA): TGCAGTGCTAATCCGGAGCGGAGAGAGACCCAGTACTTC.